This T cell receptor beta chain is drawn from a study of T cells in Graves' hyperthyroidism and ophthalmopathy. This clonotype was seen repeatedly, ten times or more. The antigen remains unidentified. Looked up from germline, CDR1 is SGHNT and CDR2 is YENEEA. The CDR3 is 13 amino acids. Trimming shortened V by 0 bases and J by 7 bases, and 7 bases separated the two germline ends. Absent ophthalmopathy progression within 18 months defined stable Graves' hyperthyroidism. Participants, patients aged 18 to 65, had newly diagnosed hyperthyroidism with a duration under 2 months. The PBMCs studied were ones that came from 8.5 to 10 ml fresh peripheral blood. Amplification yielded TCR beta CDR3 regions, with RNA transcripts as the source. The TCR CDR3 first-round RT-PCR relied on the HTBI primer set. One entry per CDR3 protein results from TCRdb running MiXCR on the multiplex PCR reads. This table has some 360,000 distinct CDR3 sequences, 14% appearing once.

Whole-study findings and limits: Blood shared most expanded thyroid clonotypes above 0.001.

This clonotype was sampled from a woman aged 55-70 years with Graves' hyperthyroidism. This rearrangement joins TRBV11-3 to TRBJ2-1; D gene unclear. The sample was blood. The CDR3: CASSLESGNEQFF. CDR3 sequence (DNA): TGTGCCAGCAGCTTAGAGTCTGGGAATGAGCAGTTCTTC.